Given below is one T cell receptor beta chain in context. The antigen remains unidentified. This CDR3 comprises 15 residues. Trimming removed 6 bases at V and 8 bases at J, with 20 bases between. The V gene's germline CDR1 is MNHEY and CDR2 SVGEGT. These data originate in a study of T-cell memory formation after mild COVID-19. General study points: Contracting CD4+ clones were located mainly in CM and EM, and CD8+ clones in EMRA.

Employing constant-segment primers, 5'RACE generated TCR alpha and TCR beta cDNA libraries bearing sample barcodes and UMIs. One entry per CDR3 protein results from TCRdb running MiXCR on the 5' RACE reads. The table lists approximately 400,000 distinct CDR3 sequences, about a sixth of them singletons. Specimen: PBMCs or a T cell subset sorted from them (not recorded which). This TCR was sampled from a man between 18 and 29 years old who had mild COVID-19 (a few samples of this study predate the infection). Cell type and time point are not known. V and J are TRBV6-2 or TRBV6-3 and TRBJ2-1; D ambiguous. CDR3 nucleotides: TGTGCCAGCAGGCCGCTGGGGTTGGGTCGTCATGAGCAGTTCTTC. This gives the protein CASRPLGLGRHEQFF.